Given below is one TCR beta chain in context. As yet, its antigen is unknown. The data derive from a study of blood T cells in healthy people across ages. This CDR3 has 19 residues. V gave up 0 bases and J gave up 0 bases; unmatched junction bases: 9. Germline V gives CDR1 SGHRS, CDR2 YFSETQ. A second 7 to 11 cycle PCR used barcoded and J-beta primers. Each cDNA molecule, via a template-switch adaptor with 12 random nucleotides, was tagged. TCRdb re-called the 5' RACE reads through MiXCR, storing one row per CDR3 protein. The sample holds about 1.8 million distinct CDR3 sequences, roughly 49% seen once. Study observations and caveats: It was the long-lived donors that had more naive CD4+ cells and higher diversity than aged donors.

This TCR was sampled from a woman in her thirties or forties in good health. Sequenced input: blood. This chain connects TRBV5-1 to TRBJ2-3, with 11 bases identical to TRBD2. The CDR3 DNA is TGCGCCAGCAGCTTGGCTGCTAGCGGGGGGAAAACTAGCACAGATACGCAGTATTTT. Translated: CASSLAASGGKTSTDTQYF.